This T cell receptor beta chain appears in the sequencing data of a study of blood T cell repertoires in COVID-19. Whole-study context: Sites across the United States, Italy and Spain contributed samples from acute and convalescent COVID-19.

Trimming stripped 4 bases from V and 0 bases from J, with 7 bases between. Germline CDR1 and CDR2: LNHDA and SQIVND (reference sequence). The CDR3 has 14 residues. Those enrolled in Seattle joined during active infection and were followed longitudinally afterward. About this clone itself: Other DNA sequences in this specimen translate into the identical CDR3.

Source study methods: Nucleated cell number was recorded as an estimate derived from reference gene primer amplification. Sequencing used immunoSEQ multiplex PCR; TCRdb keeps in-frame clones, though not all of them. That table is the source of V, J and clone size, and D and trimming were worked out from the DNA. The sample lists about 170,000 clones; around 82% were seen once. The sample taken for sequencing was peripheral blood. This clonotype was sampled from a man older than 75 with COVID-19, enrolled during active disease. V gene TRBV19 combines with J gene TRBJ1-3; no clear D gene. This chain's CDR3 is CASSRAFSGNTIYF. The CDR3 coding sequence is TGTGCCAGTAGTAGAGCATTCTCTGGAAACACCATATATTTT.